This TCR beta chain was observed in a study of cytomegalovirus exposure and HLA in healthy donors. Germline V gene lookup returns CDR1 LNHNV and CDR2 YYDKDF (reference sequence). The CDR3 covers 16 residues. PCR primers comprised 60 Vbeta and 13 Jbeta primers. The table came from immunoSEQ multiplex PCR; TCRdb's copy has only in-frame clones and leaves some out. The repertoire includes a few hundred thousand clones, about three quarters of them detected once, and 15% to 17% sits in the top ten. The specimen was PBMCs. The receptor was isolated from a man aged 35-49 years in good health and CMV-seronegative. J is TRBJ2-5 and V is TRBV15; 9 nucleotides match TRBD2. The J call may not be correct, given that the DNA end is closer to TRBJ2-7. For the CDR3, the DNA is TGTGCCACCAGCAGAGCCGGGCTAGCGGGGCCTGCCGAGCAGTACTTC. It encodes CATSRAGLAGPAEQYF.